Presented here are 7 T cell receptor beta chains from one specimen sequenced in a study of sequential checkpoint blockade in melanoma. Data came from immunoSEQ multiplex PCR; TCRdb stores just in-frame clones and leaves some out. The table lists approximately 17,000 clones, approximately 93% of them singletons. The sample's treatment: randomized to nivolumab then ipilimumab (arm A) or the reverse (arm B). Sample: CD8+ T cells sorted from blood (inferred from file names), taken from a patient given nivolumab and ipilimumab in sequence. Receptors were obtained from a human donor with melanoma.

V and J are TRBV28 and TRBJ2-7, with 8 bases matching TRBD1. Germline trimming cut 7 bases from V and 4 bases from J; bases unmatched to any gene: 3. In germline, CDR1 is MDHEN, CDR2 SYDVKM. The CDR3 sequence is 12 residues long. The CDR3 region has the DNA TGTGCCAGCAAGGGACAGGCTTACGAGCAGTACTTC. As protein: CASKGQAYEQYF. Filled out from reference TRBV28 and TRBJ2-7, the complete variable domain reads DVKVTQSSRYLVKRTGEKVFLECVQDMDHENMFWYRQDPGLGLRLIYFSYDVKMKEKGDIPEGYSVSREKKERFSLILESASTNQTSMYLCASKGQAYEQYFGPGTRLTVT.

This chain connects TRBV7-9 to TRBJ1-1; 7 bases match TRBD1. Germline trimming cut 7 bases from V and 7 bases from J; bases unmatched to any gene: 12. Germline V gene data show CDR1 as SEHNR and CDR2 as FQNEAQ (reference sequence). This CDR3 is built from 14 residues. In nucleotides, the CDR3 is TGTGCCAGCAACCCGTGGGACAGTATGGATGAAGCTTTCTTT. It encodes CASNPWDSMDEAFF. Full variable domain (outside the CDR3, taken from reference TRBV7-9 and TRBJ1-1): DTGVSQNPRHKITKRGQNVTFRCDPISEHNRLYWYRQTLGQGPEFLTYFQNEAQLEKSRLLSDRFSAERPKGSFSTLEIQRTEQGDSAMYLCASNPWDSMDEAFFGQGTRLTVV.

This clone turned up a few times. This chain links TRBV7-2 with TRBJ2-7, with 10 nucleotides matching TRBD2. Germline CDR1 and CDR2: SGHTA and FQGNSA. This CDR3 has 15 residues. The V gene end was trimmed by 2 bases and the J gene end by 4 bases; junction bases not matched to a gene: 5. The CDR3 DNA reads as TGTGCCAGCAGCTTACTAGCGGGAGTTTGGTACGAGCAGTACTTC. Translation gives CASSLLAGVWYEQYF.

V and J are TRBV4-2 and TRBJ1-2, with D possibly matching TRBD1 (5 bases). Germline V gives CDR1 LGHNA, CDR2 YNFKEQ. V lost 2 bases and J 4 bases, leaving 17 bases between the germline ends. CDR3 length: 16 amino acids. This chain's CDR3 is CASSQPPGGRAYGYTF. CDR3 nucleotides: TGTGCCAGCAGCCAACCCCCGGGGGGTCGCGCCTATGGCTACACCTTC.

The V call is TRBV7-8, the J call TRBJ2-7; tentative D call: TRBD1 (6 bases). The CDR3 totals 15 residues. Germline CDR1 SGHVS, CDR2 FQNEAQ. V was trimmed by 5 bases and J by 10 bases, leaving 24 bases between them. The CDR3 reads CASSEFQGPRRPQYV. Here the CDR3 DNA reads TGTGCCAGCAGCGAGTTCCAGGGGCCCCGCCGTCCTCAGTACGTC.

For the CDR3, the DNA is TGTGCCAGCAGCCCCGGGACAGGGGTGGAACCCCAGCATTTT. Translating it yields CASSPGTGVEPQHF. V is TRBV5-6 and J is TRBJ1-5; 10 positions match TRBD1. J lost 10 bases, V lost 4 bases, and 8 bases had no gene match. This CDR3 comprises 14 residues. Germline V gives CDR1 SGHDT, CDR2 YYEEEE.

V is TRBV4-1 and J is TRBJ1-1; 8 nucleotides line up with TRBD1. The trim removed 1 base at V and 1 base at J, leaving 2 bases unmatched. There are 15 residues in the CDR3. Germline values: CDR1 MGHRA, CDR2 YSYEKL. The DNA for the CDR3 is TGCGCCAGCAGCCAAGGGGGGACAGGGAACACTGAAGCTTTCTTT. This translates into CASSQGGTGNTEAFF.